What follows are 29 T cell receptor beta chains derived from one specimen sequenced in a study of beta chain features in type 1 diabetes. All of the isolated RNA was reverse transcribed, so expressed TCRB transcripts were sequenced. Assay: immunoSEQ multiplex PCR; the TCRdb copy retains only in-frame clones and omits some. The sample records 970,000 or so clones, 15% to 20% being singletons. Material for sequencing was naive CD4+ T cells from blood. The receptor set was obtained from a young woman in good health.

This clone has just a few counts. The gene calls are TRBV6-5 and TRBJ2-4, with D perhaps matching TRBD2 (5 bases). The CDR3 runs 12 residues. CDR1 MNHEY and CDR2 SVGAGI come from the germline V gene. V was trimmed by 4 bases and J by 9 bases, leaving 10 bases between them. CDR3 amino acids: CASSSQEAIQYF. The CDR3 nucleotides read TGTGCCAGCAGTTCTCAGGAGGCCATTCAGTACTTC.

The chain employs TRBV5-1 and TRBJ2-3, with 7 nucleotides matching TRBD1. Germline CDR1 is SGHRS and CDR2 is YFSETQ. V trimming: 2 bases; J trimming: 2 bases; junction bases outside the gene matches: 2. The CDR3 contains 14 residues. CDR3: CASSFGQDTDTQYF. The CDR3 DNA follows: TGCGCCAGCAGCTTTGGACAGGACACAGATACGCAGTATTTT. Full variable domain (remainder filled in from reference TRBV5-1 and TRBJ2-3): KAGVTQTPRYLIKTRGQQVTLSCSPISGHRSVSWYQQTPGQGLQFLFEYFSETQRNKGNFPGRFSGRQFSNSRSEMNVSTLELGDSALYLCASSFGQDTDTQYFGPGTRLTVL.

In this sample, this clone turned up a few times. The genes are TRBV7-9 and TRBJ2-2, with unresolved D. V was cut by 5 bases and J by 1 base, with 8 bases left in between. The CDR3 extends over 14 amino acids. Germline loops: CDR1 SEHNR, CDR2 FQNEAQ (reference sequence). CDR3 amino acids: CASSELLNTGELFF. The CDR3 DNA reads TGTGCCAGCAGCGAACTCCTGAACACCGGGGAGCTGTTTTTT.

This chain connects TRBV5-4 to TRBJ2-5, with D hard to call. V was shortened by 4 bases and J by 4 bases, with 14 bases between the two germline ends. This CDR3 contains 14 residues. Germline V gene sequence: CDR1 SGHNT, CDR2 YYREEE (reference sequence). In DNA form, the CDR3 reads TGTGCCAGCAGCCACCCCGGTGTGGGAGAGACCCAGTACTTC. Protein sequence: CASSHPGVGETQYF. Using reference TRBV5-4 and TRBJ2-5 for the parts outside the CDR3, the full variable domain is ETGVTQSPTHLIKTRGQQVTLRCSSQSGHNTVSWYQQALGQGPQFIFQYYREEENGRGNFPPRFSGLQFPNYSSELNVNALELDDSALYLCASSHPGVGETQYFGPGTRLLVL.

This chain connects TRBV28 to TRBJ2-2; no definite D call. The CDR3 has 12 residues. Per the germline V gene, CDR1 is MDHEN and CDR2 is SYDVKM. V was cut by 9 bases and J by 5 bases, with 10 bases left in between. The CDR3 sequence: CASTGNTGELFF. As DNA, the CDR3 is TGTGCCAGTACCGGAAATACCGGGGAGCTGTTTTTT.

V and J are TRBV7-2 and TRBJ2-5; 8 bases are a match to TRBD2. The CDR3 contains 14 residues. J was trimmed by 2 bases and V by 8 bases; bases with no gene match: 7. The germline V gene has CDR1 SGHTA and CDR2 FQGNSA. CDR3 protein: CASALGGVQETQYF. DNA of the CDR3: TGTGCCAGCGCCCTCGGGGGGGTACAAGAGACCCAGTACTTC.

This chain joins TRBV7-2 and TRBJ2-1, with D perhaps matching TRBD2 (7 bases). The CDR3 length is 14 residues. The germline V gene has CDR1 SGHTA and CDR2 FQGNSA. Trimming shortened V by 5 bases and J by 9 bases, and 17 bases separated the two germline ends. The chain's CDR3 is CASSPARGGSEQFF. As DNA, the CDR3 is TGTGCCAGCAGCCCCGCCAGGGGAGGGAGTGAGCAGTTCTTC.

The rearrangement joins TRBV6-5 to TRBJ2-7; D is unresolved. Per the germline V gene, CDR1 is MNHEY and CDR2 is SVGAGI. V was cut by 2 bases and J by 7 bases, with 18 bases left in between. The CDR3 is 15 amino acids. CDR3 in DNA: TGTGCCAGCAGTTACGGTTCAGGCGAGGTGGGAGAGCAGTACTTC. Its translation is CASSYGSGEVGEQYF.

The DNA of the CDR3 is TGTGCCACCAGCGACTATACGGGGGCAGATACGCAGTATTTT. It encodes CATSDYTGADTQYF. This chain joins TRBV15 and TRBJ2-3, with a tentative D call TRBD2 (6 bases). CDR1 LNHNV and CDR2 YYDKDF come from the germline V gene (reference sequence). The length of the CDR3 is 14 residues. V was pared by 5 bases and J by 4 bases, with 13 bases between. The complete variable domain, with remaining parts taken from reference TRBV15 and TRBJ2-3, reads DAMVIQNPRYQVTQFGKPVTLSCSQTLNHNVMYWYQQKSSQAPKLLFHYYDKDFNNEADTPDNFQSRRPNTSFCFLDIRSPGLGDTAMYLCATSDYTGADTQYFGPGTRLTVL.

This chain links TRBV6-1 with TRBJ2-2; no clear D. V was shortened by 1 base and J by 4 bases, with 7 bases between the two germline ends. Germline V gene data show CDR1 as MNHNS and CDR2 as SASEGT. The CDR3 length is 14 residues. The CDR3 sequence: CASSEVLGTGELFF. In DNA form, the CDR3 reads TGTGCCAGCAGTGAAGTTTTAGGCACCGGGGAGCTGTTTTTT.

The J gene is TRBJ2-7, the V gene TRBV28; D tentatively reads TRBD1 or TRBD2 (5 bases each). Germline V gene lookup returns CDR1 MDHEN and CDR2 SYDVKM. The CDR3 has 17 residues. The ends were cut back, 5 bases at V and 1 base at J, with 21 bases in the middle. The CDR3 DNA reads TGTGCCAGCAGTCCCCTAACGGGACGTAGAGGGTCCTACGAGCAGTACTTC. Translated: CASSPLTGRRGSYEQYF.

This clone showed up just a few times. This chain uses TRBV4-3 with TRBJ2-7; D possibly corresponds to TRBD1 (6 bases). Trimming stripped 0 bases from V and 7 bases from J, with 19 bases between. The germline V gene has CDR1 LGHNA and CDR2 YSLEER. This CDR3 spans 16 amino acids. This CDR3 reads CASSQEYRVSRREQYF. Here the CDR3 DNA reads TGCGCCAGCAGCCAAGAGTACAGGGTTTCTCGAAGGGAGCAGTACTTC.

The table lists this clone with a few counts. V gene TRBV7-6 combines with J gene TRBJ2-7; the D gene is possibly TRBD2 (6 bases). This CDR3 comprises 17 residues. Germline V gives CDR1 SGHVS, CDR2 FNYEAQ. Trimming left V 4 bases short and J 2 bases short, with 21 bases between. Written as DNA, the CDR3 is TGTGCCAGCAGCTCGTTACCGGGGGACTCCTACCCCTACGAGCAGTACTTC. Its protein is CASSSLPGDSYPYEQYF.

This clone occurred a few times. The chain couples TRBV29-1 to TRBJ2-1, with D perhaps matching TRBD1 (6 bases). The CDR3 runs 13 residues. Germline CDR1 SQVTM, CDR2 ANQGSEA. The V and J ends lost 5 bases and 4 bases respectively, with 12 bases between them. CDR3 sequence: CSVTGLAYNEQFF. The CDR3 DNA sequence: TGCAGCGTTACAGGGTTGGCATACAATGAGCAGTTCTTC.

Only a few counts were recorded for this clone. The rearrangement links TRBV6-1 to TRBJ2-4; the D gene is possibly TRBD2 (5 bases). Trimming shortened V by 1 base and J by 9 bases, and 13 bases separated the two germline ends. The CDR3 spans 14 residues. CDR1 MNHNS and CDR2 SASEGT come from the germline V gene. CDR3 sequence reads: CASSEVRVLGIQYF. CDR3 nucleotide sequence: TGTGCCAGCAGTGAAGTTCGGGTACTAGGCATTCAGTACTTC.

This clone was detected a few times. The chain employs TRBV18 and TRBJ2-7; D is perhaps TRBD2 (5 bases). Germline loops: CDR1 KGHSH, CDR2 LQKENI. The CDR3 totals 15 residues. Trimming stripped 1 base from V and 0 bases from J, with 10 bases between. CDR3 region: CASSPRRQSSYEQYF. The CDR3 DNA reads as TGTGCCAGCTCACCACGGAGGCAGAGCTCCTACGAGCAGTACTTC. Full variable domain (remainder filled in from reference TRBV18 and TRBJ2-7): NAGVMQNPRHLVRRRGQEARLRCSPMKGHSHVYWYRQLPEEGLKFMVYLQKENIIDESGMPKERFSAEFPKEGPSILRIQQVVRGDSAAYFCASSPRRQSSYEQYFGPGTRLTVT.

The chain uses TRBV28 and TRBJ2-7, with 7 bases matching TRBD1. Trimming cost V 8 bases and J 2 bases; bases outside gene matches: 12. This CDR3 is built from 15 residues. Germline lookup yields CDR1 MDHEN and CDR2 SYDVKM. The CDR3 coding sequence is TGTGCCAGCCAAACATACGACAGGGTGCCCTACGAGCAGTACTTC. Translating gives CASQTYDRVPYEQYF.

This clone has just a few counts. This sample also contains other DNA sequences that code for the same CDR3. Written as DNA, the CDR3 is TGTGCCAGCAGCCCGGGCAGCTATGGCTACACCTTC. It specifies CASSPGSYGYTF. The chain links TRBV7-9 to TRBJ1-2; no definite D call. Germline values: CDR1 SEHNR, CDR2 FQNEAQ (reference sequence). There are 12 residues in the CDR3. V lost 5 bases to trimming and J lost 4 bases, with 8 bases between them.

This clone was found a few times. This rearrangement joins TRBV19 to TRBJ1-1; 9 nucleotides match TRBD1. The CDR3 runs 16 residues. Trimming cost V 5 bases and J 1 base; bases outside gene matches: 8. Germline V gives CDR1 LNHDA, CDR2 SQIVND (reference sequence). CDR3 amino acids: CASSAYGQGKNTEAFF. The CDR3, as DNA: TGTGCCAGTAGTGCTTATGGACAGGGGAAGAACACTGAAGCTTTCTTT.

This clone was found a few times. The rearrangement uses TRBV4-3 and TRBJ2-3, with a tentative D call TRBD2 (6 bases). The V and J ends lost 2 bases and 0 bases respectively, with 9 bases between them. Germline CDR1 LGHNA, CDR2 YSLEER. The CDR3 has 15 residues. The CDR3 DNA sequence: TGCGCCAGCAGCCAAAGGAGGGAAAGCACAGATACGCAGTATTTT. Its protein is CASSQRRESTDTQYF.

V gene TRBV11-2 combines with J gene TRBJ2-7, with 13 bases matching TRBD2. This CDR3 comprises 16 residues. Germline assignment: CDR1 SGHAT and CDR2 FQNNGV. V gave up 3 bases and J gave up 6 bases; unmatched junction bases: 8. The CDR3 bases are TGTGCCAGCAGCTTCATGCCCGGGACTAGCGGGACCGAGCAGTACTTC. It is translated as CASSFMPGTSGTEQYF.

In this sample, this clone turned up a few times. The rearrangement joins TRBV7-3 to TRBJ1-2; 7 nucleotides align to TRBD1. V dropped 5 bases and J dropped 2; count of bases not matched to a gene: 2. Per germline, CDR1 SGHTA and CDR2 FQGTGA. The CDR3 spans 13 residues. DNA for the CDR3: TGTGCCAGCAGCCTACAGGGGAACTATGGCTACACCTTC. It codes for CASSLQGNYGYTF.

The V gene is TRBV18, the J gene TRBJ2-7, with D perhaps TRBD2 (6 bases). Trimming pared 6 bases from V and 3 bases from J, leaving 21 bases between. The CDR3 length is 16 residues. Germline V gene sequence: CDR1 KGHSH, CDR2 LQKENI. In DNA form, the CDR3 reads TGTGCCAGCTCTCTAATTCCGGGGGTTAAGGTCTACGAGCAGTACTTC. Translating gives CASSLIPGVKVYEQYF.

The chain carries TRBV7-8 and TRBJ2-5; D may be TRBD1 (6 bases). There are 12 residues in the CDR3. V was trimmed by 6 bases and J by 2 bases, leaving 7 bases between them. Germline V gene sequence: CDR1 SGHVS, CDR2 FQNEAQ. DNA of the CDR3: TGTGCCAGCAGAGGACAGCAAGAGACCCAGTACTTC. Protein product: CASRGQQETQYF.

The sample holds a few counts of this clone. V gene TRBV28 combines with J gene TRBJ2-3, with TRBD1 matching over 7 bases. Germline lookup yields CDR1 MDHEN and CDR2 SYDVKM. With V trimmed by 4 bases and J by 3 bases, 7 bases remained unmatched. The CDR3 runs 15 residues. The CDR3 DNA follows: TGTGCCAGCAGTTACCCCTCGACAGGGACAGATACGCAGTATTTT. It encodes CASSYPSTGTDTQYF.

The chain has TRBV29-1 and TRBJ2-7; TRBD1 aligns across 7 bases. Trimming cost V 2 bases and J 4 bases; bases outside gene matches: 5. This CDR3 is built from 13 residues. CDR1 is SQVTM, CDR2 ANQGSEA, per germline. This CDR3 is CSVEWTGTYEQYF. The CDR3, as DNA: TGCAGCGTTGAATGGACAGGCACGTACGAGCAGTACTTC.

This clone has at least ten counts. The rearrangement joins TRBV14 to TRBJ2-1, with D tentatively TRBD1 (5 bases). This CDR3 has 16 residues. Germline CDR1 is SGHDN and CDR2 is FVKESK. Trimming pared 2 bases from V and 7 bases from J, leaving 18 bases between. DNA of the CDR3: TGTGCCAGCAGCCAAAGGTCAGGGATTCGGTTGAATGAGCAGTTCTTC. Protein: CASSQRSGIRLNEQFF.

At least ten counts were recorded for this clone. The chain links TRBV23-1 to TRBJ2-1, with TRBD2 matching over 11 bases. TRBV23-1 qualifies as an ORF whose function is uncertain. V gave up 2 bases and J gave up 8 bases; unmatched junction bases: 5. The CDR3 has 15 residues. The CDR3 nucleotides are TGCGCCAGCAGTCAAACTAGCGGGAGTTCGGATGAGCAGTTCTTC. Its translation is CASSQTSGSSDEQFF.

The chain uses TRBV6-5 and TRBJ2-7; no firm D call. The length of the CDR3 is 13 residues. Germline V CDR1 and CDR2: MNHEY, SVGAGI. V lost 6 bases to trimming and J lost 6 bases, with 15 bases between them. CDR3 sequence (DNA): TGTGCCAGCAGCCGCTCCCCGTTCCGCGAGCAGTACTTC. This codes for CASSRSPFREQYF.